This TCR beta chain derives from a study of T cells in Graves' hyperthyroidism and ophthalmopathy. TCR beta CDR3 regions were amplified from RNA transcripts. In the first-round RT-PCR of the TCR CDR3, the HTBI primer set was used. One entry per CDR3 protein results from TCRdb running MiXCR on the multiplex PCR reads. The repertoire holds about 420,000 distinct CDR3 sequences, approximately 14% seen once, with about 7.7% in the top ten. To note about this clonotype: This may arise from a read error, as a much more abundant clone is one base away.

CDR3 length equals 14 residues. V lost 6 bases and J lost 6, with 16 bases in between. The germline V gene has CDR1 SGHAT and CDR2 FQNNGV. Input material: blood. This sequence originates from a woman younger than 35 with Graves' hyperthyroidism. The V call is TRBV11-2, the J call TRBJ2-3; the D gene is possibly TRBD1 (6 bases). This chain's CDR3 is CASREQGNHDTQYF. CDR3 nucleotide sequence: TGTGCCAGCAGGGAACAGGGTAACCATGATACGCAGTATTTT. Looking up the rest from reference TRBV11-2 and TRBJ2-3 gives the full variable domain: EAGVAQSPRYKIIEKRQSVAFWCNPISGHATLYWYQQILGQGPKLLIQFQNNGVVDDSQLPKDRFSAERLKGVDSTLKIQPAKLEDSAVYLCASREQGNHDTQYFGPGTRLTVL.